The present TCR beta chain was sequenced within a study of shared clonotypes between healthy human individuals. TCRdb keeps only in-frame clones here, not all; method: immunoSEQ multiplex PCR. The data show over a million clones, with 65% to 80% seen just once and approximately 1.5% held by the top ten. A note on this clone: Its matching antigen is unknown.

In germline, CDR1 is MDHEN, CDR2 SYDVKM. The CDR3 runs 15 residues. The trim removed 8 bases at V and 7 bases at J, leaving 13 bases unmatched. Study-wide results and caveats: Relative to clonotypes present in all four donors, those not shared had lower generation probabilities.

Sequences were obtained from memory CD4+ T cells sorted from blood. Subset of the sample: CD45RA-negative fraction. This sequence was found in a man between 18 and 35 years old in good health. The chain links TRBV28 to TRBJ2-1; 8 bases match TRBD2. This CDR3 is CASQTPGGFGNEQFF. The DNA of the CDR3 is TGTGCCAGCCAGACCCCGGGAGGGTTCGGGAATGAGCAGTTCTTC.